This T cell receptor (beta chain) was profiled in a study of identical twins. Study results and caveats: Invariant MAIT and iNKT cells are populations that could partly confound zero-insertion analyses. Researchers reported weaker excess twin sharing in beta out-of-frame sequences.

A universal primer binding site was introduced by template switching. The final cDNA contained unique molecular identifiers. TCRdb recomputed calls from the 5' RACE reads with MiXCR, one row per CDR3 protein. The sample shows 690,000 or so distinct CDR3 sequences, roughly 6% of them seen only once. Many counts were recorded for this clonotype. Its antigen is not known. Sample: naive T cells sorted from blood. This clonotype was sampled from a man in his late teens or twenties in good health.

CDR3: CASSTAGGNSYEQYF. The DNA of the CDR3 is TGTGCCAGCAGTACCGCCGGCGGGAACTCCTACGAGCAGTACTTC. This chain joins TRBV27 and TRBJ2-7; a weak D match, TRBD2 (6 bases). The CDR3 is 15 amino acids. The V gene's germline CDR1 is MNHEY and CDR2 SMNVEV (reference sequence). The V end lost 5 bases, the J end lost 0 bases, and 14 bases lay between the germline ends.